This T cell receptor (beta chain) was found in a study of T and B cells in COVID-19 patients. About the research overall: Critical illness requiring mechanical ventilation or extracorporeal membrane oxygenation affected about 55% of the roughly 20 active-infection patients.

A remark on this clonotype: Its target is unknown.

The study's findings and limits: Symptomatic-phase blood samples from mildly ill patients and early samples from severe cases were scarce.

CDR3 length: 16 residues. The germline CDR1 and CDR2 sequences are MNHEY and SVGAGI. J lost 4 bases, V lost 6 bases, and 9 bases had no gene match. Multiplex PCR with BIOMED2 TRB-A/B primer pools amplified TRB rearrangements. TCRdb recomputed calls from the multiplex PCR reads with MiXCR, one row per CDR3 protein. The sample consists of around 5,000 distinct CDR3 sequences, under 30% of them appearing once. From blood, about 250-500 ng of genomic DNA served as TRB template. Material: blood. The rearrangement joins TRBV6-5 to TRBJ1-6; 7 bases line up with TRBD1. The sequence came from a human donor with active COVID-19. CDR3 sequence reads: CASSPTGTDYNSPLHF. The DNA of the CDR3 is TGTGCCAGCAGCCCTACCGGGACAGATTATAATTCACCCCTCCACTTT.